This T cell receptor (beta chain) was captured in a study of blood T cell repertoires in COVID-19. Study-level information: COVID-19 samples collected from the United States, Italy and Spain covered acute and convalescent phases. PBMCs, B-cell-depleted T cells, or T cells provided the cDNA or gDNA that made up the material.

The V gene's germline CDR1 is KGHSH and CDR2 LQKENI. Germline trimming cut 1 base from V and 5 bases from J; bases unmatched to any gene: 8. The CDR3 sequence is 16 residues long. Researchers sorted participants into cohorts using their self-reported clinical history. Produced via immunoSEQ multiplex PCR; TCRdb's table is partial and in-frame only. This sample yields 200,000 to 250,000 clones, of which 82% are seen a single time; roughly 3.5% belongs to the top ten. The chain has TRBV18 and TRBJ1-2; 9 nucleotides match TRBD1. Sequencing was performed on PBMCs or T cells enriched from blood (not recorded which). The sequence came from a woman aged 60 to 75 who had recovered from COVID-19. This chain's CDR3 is CASSPRGGQGTYGYTF. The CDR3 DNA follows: TGTGCCAGCTCACCACGGGGGGGACAGGGAACTTATGGCTACACCTTC. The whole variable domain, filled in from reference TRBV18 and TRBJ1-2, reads NAGVMQNPRHLVRRRGQEARLRCSPMKGHSHVYWYRQLPEEGLKFMVYLQKENIIDESGMPKERFSAEFPKEGPSILRIQQVVRGDSAAYFCASSPRGGQGTYGYTFGSGTRLTVV.